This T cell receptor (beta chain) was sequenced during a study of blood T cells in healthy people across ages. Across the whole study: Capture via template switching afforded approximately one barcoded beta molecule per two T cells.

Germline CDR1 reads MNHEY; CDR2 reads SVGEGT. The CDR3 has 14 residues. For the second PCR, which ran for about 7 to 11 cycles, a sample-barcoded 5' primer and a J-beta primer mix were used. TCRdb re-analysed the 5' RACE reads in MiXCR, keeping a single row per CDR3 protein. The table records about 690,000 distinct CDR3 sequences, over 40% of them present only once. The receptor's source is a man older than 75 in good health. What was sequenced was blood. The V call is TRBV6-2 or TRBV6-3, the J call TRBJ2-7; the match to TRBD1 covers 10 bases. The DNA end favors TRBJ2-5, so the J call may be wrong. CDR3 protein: CASRGTGAGETQYF. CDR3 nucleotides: TGTGCCAGCAGGGGGACAGGGGCTGGGGAGACCCAGTACTTC.